Presented here are 3 T cell receptor beta chains from one specimen sequenced in a study of T cell repertoires in cytomegalovirus infection. TCRdb passed the reads through MiXCR, listing each CDR3 protein once. The data contain over 250,000 distinct CDR3 sequences, about 26% of them singletons. The sample comprised PBMCs. These receptors originate from a human donor in good health (CMV status not recorded). Some clones in this sample may be carry-over from other donors' samples.

V usage is TRBV19 and J usage is TRBJ1-6; D may be TRBD1 (6 bases). Germline V gene lookup returns CDR1 LNHDA and CDR2 SQIVND (reference sequence). The V gene lost 7 bases and the J gene lost 4 bases, with 17 bases spanning the gap. The CDR3 is 16 residues long. The CDR3 nucleotides read TGTGCCAGTAACCGGGACACCTCTCCGTATAATTCACCCCTCCACTTT. Translated: CASNRDTSPYNSPLHF.

This clonotype was picked up one time. The V gene is TRBV29-1, the J gene TRBJ2-1; no firm D call. This CDR3 comprises 13 residues. Germline values: CDR1 SQVTM, CDR2 ANQGSEA. V was cut by 5 bases and J by 5 bases, with 13 bases left in between. Here the CDR3 DNA reads TGCAGCGTTCTGTGGACGGTCAACAATGAGCAGTTCTTC. The encoded protein is CSVLWTVNNEQFF.

Many counts were recorded for this clonotype. This sequence joins TRBV7-2 and TRBJ2-3; 7 nucleotides agree with TRBD1. This CDR3 contains 15 residues. Germline loops: CDR1 SGHTA, CDR2 FQGNSA. Germline trimming cut 4 bases from V and 1 base from J; bases unmatched to any gene: 5. The CDR3 nucleotides read TGTGCCAGCAGCTCCCGACAGGGACGCACAGATACGCAGTATTTT. Amino acid sequence: CASSSRQGRTDTQYF.